This T cell receptor beta chain originates from a study of T cell responses to AZD1222 COVID-19 vaccine (dated by TCRdb to about 2021). Broadly, across the study: Because spike-specific TCR depth and breadth did not differ between the two schedules, AZD1222 recipients who got a second dose at roughly 4 weeks were pooled with those who got a second dose at roughly 12 weeks. TCR sequencing covered 230 to 250 trial participants: 200 to 210 given two doses of AZD1222 and 26 given two doses of MenACWY control vaccine. Trial participants were enrolled into age subgroups of 18-55, 56-69 and 70-plus years, which contained about 150, 28 and 57 TCR-sequenced participants, respectively.

The time point label here, explained by the study, means: baseline before first vaccination. Vaccinee samples came from UK trials COV001 and COV002, including a single-blind randomized controlled phase 2/3 trial of AZD1222 (ChAdOx1 nCoV-19) in healthy adults. For TCRbeta chain sequencing, PBMC samples from trial participants were taken at day 0 and at day 28 after the second dose. A single count supports this clone. Its antigen has not been determined. Qualities for individual bases were not recorded, and no much larger clone is one base off. Study-wide findings and limitations: Conclusions about previously exposed vaccinees are limited, since just six AZD1222 recipients were seropositive for SARS-CoV-2 at baseline. Spike-specific TCR breadth and depth rose significantly after two AZD1222 doses compared with day 0 and with MenACWY recipients. Most participants were white British and females outnumbered males, and the authors suggested that clonal diversity may have been underestimated. No day 14 peak-response samples were available, so repertoires were characterized only after the peak T cell response. In the small 56-69-year group, the increase in depth fell short of significance, most likely because of low power. The whole spike protein was spanned by vaccine-associated CD4 TCRs, and dominant responses were seen in regions 160-218 and 743-854. Epitopes outside the regions mutated in the B.1.351 and B.1.1.7 variants were reportedly recognized by nearly half of the unique spike-specific TCRs.

The CDR3 regions of human TCRbeta chains were analyzed by immunosequencing. As for the original processing: Repertoire TCRs were matched against a reference library of SARS-CoV-2-specific TCRs generated with the MIRA antigen-specificity platform. Breadth was defined as the fraction of unique TCRs that were SARS-CoV-2-associated, and depth was defined as the fraction of total T cells that were SARS-CoV-2-associated. Using the MIRA data, each spike-specific TCR was mapped to the spike region that the TCR reacts to and placed in a CD4 or CD8 class. Log10-transformed breadth and depth values were compared by one-way ANOVA with Sidak's multiple comparisons tests. Entries here come from immuneACCESS through TCRdb and include only in-frame sequences with V and J called. Some clones fail to appear in such tables; in the studies checked, an unresolved V gene covers under half of the shortfall, and the cause of the remainder is unknown. From that table come the V and J calls and clone size; the DNA was used to work out D and trimming. The sample table shows fewer than 200,000 clones, and 70% to 90% are seen once. Around 6.4% of the sample is in the top ten clones.

CDR1 and CDR2 were assigned from the germline V gene as SGHRS and YFSETQ. V is reduced by 4 bases and J by 7 bases, leaving a spacing of 14 bases between them. The CDR3 spans 14 residues, from the cysteine through the phenylalanine. The read is trimmed to its CDR3 DNA, 42 bases read in frame from base 1. The sequenced sample was peripheral blood, obtained on day 0 of AZD1222 vaccination. The rearranged chain carries TRBV5-1 and TRBJ1-4; TRBD1 might be the D gene, on 5 matching bases. This sequence originates from an adult in good health. The sequenced DNA is TGCGCCAGCAGCCCCTGGAGCAGGGCTGAAAAACTGTTTTTT. Its product reads: CASSPWSRAEKLFF.